The clone carrying this T cell receptor (beta chain) appeared once. As yet, its antigen is unknown. With 60 Vbeta and 13 Jbeta primers, the PCR was carried out. Here immunoSEQ multiplex PCR was the method, and the copy in TCRdb shows in-frame clones only, minus some. The sample carries approximately 240,000 clones, approximately 90% recorded once. These data originate in a study of cytomegalovirus exposure and HLA in healthy donors. Notes on the study in general: Segments of the TCR beta V type were, in most cases, productive about 87% or about 30% of the time in an earlier analysis.

The V gene's germline CDR1 is SGHNT and CDR2 YYREEE (reference sequence). This CDR3 contains 14 residues. V was pared by 3 bases and J by 2 bases, with 12 bases between. The V call is TRBV5-4, the J call TRBJ2-7, with D tentatively TRBD2 (6 bases). This TCR derives from a woman under 30 in good health and CMV-seronegative. What was sequenced was PBMCs. Here the CDR3 reads CASSSGLAPYEQYF. For the CDR3, the DNA is TGTGCCAGCAGCTCGGGACTGGCTCCCTACGAGCAGTACTTC. The complete variable domain, with remaining parts taken from reference TRBV5-4 and TRBJ2-7, reads ETGVTQSPTHLIKTRGQQVTLRCSSQSGHNTVSWYQQALGQGPQFIFQYYREEENGRGNFPPRFSGLQFPNYSSELNVNALELDDSALYLCASSSGLAPYEQYFGPGTRLTVT.